These 5 T cell receptor beta chains share one sample of origin, sequenced in a study of blood T cell repertoires in COVID-19. Libraries were prepared by immunoSEQ multiplex PCR; TCRdb keeps only in-frame clonotypes and omits some of them. The repertoire holds about 210,000 clones, with approximately 81% as singletons. Input material: PBMCs or T cells enriched from blood (not recorded which). The receptors derive from a woman between 45 and 65 years old with acute COVID-19.

The chain uses TRBV6-2 or TRBV6-3 and TRBJ2-5; a weak D match, TRBD2 (5 bases). The V gene's germline CDR1 is MNHEY and CDR2 SVGEGT. The CDR3 is 15 amino acids. V was clipped by 3 bases and J by 5 bases, with 16 bases between them. The chain's CDR3 is CASSYGGSEWETQYF. The CDR3 nucleotides read TGTGCCAGCAGTTATGGTGGTAGCGAGTGGGAGACCCAGTACTTC.

This clone was observed a few times. The chain employs TRBV5-1 and TRBJ2-2; tentative D call: TRBD2 (5 bases). In germline, CDR1 is SGHRS, CDR2 YFSETQ. CDR3 length: 15 residues. V lost 2 bases, J lost 2 bases, and 10 bases lay in between. The CDR3 DNA follows: TGCGCCAGCAGCTTAGGACTCTCAAACACCGGGGAGCTGTTTTTT. Its translation is CASSLGLSNTGELFF.

The chain has TRBV25-1 and TRBJ2-5, with TRBD1 identical over 7 bases. The germline V gene encodes CDR1 MGHDK and CDR2 SYGVNS. J was trimmed by 2 bases and V by 7 bases; bases with no gene match: 10. The CDR3 extends over 15 amino acids. CDR3 protein: CASMKTGAYQETQYF. CDR3 in DNA: TGTGCCAGCATGAAAACAGGGGCTTATCAAGAGACCCAGTACTTC.

This chain uses TRBV5-6 with TRBJ2-1; 9 nucleotides match TRBD1. The germline V gene encodes CDR1 SGHDT and CDR2 YYEEEE. The CDR3 consists of 15 residues. The V gene end was trimmed by 4 bases and the J gene end by 8 bases; junction bases not matched to a gene: 10. The DNA for the CDR3 is TGTGCCAGCAGCCGTACAGGGGGCCGGAGGGATGAGCAGTTCTTC. Its translation: CASSRTGGRRDEQFF.

The genes are TRBV18 and TRBJ2-1; the D gene is possibly TRBD2 (5 bases). This CDR3 spans 15 amino acids. Trimming took 3 bases from V and 4 from J, leaving 13 bases between them. Per germline, CDR1 KGHSH and CDR2 LQKENI. The CDR3 DNA reads as TGTGCCAGCTCACCGTTAGCGAATCCTTACAATGAGCAGTTCTTC. It specifies CASSPLANPYNEQFF. The complete variable domain, with remaining parts taken from reference TRBV18 and TRBJ2-1, reads NAGVMQNPRHLVRRRGQEARLRCSPMKGHSHVYWYRQLPEEGLKFMVYLQKENIIDESGMPKERFSAEFPKEGPSILRIQQVVRGDSAAYFCASSPLANPYNEQFFGPGTRLTVL.